The 26 T cell receptor beta chains reported below all come from one sample, sequenced in a study of blood T cell repertoires in COVID-19. Assay: immunoSEQ multiplex PCR; the TCRdb copy retains only in-frame clones and omits some. The sample lists some 400,000 clones, 91% occurring once. The specimen was PBMCs or T cells enriched from blood (not recorded which). These receptors came from a woman in her forties who had been exposed to COVID-19.

This chain links TRBV3-1 (or the pseudogene TRBV3-2) with TRBJ2-7; 11 bases agree with TRBD2. Germline values: CDR1 LGHDT, CDR2 YNNKEL (reference sequence). The CDR3 totals 16 residues. Trimming took 4 bases from V and 6 from J; bases not matched to a gene: 11. CDR3 region: CASSLGAGLAGSEQYF. The CDR3 DNA reads TGTGCCAGCAGCCTTGGCGCTGGACTAGCGGGTTCCGAGCAGTACTTC.

This chain joins TRBV30 and TRBJ1-6; D is uncertain. V lost 3 bases to trimming and J lost 10 bases, with 10 bases between them. Germline V gives CDR1 GTSNPN, CDR2 SVGIG (reference sequence). CDR3 size: 12 residues. The CDR3 DNA reads TGTGCCTGGAGCGGGGTACGGTCACCCCTCCACTTT. The encoded protein is CAWSGVRSPLHF.

V and J are TRBV12-3 or TRBV12-4 and TRBJ2-7; the D gene is possibly TRBD1 (5 bases). The germline V and J ends were trimmed by 7 bases and 5 bases, with 9 bases remaining between them. CDR3 length equals 11 residues. The CDR3 loop reads CASKEGDEQYF. In nucleotides, the CDR3 is TGTGCCAGCAAGGAAGGGGACGAGCAGTACTTC.

The genes are TRBV6-1 and TRBJ1-2; D gene uncertain. The V end was cut by 1 base, the J end by 4 bases, with 10 bases between. Germline V CDR1 and CDR2: MNHNS, SASEGT. CDR3 length equals 14 residues. CDR3 coding DNA: TGTGCCAGCAGTGAAGTGTCAGGCTTCTATGGCTACACCTTC. Translating gives CASSEVSGFYGYTF.

The genes are TRBV3-1 (or the pseudogene TRBV3-2) and TRBJ2-1, with 10 bases that match TRBD1. CDR1 LGHDT and CDR2 YNNKEL come from the germline V gene (reference sequence). The CDR3 runs to 15 residues. V lost 3 bases and J lost 4; bases outside the gene matches: 3. The CDR3 nucleotides are TGTGCCAGCAGCCAGGACAGGGGGGAATACAATGAGCAGTTCTTC. It encodes CASSQDRGEYNEQFF.

CDR3 protein: CASSLVSSNYGYTF. Here the CDR3 DNA reads TGTGCCAGCAGCTTAGTTTCCAGTAACTATGGCTACACCTTC. This chain links TRBV7-9 with TRBJ1-2; D unresolved. V was shortened by 1 base and J by 1 base, with 7 bases between the two germline ends. Germline CDR1 is SEHNR and CDR2 is FQNEAQ (reference sequence). The CDR3 loop spans 14 amino acids.

This chain joins TRBV12-3 or TRBV12-4 and TRBJ1-1; D ambiguous. CDR3 length: 12 amino acids. V lost 2 bases and J 4 bases, leaving 5 bases between the germline ends. Here the CDR3 reads CASSLSVTEAFF. CDR3 DNA sequence: TGTGCCAGCAGTTTATCAGTCACTGAAGCTTTCTTT.

The gene calls are TRBV24-1 and TRBJ2-3; D may be TRBD2 (5 bases). Germline V gives CDR1 KGHDR, CDR2 SFDVKD. V was clipped by 0 bases and J by 6 bases, with 12 bases between them. The CDR3 consists of 15 residues. In DNA, the CDR3 is TGTGCCACCAGTGATTTGCCGGCGGAGCGGGATACGCAGTATTTT. This codes for CATSDLPAERDTQYF.

The chain links TRBV15 to TRBJ2-2, with a possible D match to TRBD1 (5 bases). The CDR3 spans 16 residues. Trimming took 2 bases from V and 1 from J, leaving 11 bases between them. CDR1 LNHNV and CDR2 YYDKDF come from the germline V gene (reference sequence). The CDR3 DNA sequence: TGTGCCACCAGCAGACCCTCCACAGGGAACACCGGGGAGCTGTTTTTT. This sequence encodes CATSRPSTGNTGELFF.

CDR3 bases: TGCGCCAGCAGCCAAGTTGGAGGAGTTTACTATGGCTACACCTTC. This gives the protein CASSQVGGVYYGYTF. The V and J genes are TRBV4-1 and TRBJ1-2; D unresolved. Trimming removed 1 base at V and 3 bases at J, with 12 bases between. CDR3 length: 15 residues. Germline V CDR1 and CDR2: MGHRA, YSYEKL.

This clone was counted a single time. The V call is TRBV29-1, the J call TRBJ1-1; a possible D gene is TRBD1 (6 bases). Trimming shortened V by 5 bases and J by 4 bases, and 14 bases separated the two germline ends. Germline V CDR1 and CDR2: SQVTM, ANQGSEA. This CDR3 region has 13 residues. DNA for the CDR3: TGCAGCGTTCAAATGACGACAGGCACTGAAGCTTTCTTT. The encoded protein is CSVQMTTGTEAFF. The entire variable domain, with the rest obtained from reference TRBV29-1 and TRBJ1-1, is as follows: SAVISQKPSRDICQRGTSLTIQCQVDSQVTMMFWYRQQPGQSLTLIATANQGSEATYESGFVIDKFPISRPNLTFSTLTVSNMSPEDSSIYLCSVQMTTGTEAFFGQGTRLTVV.

The J gene is TRBJ2-1, the V gene TRBV5-1; a possible D gene is TRBD1 (6 bases). V lost 3 bases to trimming and J lost 11 bases, with 18 bases between them. Germline CDR1 is SGHRS and CDR2 is YFSETQ. This CDR3 comprises 14 residues. As DNA, the CDR3 is TGCGCCAGCAGCTCCTTAGCGACAGGCGGAAAGCAGTTCTTC. This encodes CASSSLATGGKQFF.

The CDR3 DNA is TGCGCCAGCAGCATACGTCCCTTAGGGGACACTGAAGCTTTCTTT. This codes for CASSIRPLGDTEAFF. This chain uses TRBV5-1 with TRBJ1-1; D is perhaps TRBD1 (5 bases). The CDR3 contains 15 residues. With 4 bases removed from V and 3 bases from J, the gap between germline ends came to 16 bases. Germline values: CDR1 SGHRS, CDR2 YFSETQ.

The rearrangement links TRBV4-1 to TRBJ2-7, with 11 bases lining up with TRBD2. The CDR3 has 18 residues. Trimming removed 2 bases from V and 4 bases from J; junction bases left unmatched: 13. Germline V gives CDR1 MGHRA, CDR2 YSYEKL. The CDR3 spells CASSQKPGLAGGGYEQYF. For the CDR3, the DNA is TGCGCCAGCAGCCAAAAACCTGGACTAGCGGGTGGCGGGTACGAGCAGTACTTC.

The rearrangement links TRBV6-4 to TRBJ2-7; TRBD2 matches 10 bases. CDR3 length equals 15 residues. Germline CDR1 and CDR2: MRHNA and SNTAGT. The trim removed 3 bases at V and 4 bases at J, leaving 6 bases unmatched. The CDR3 DNA is TGTGCCAGCAGTGAGGTAGCGGGAGGTCGATACGAGCAGTACTTC. It translates to CASSEVAGGRYEQYF.

The chain recombines TRBV7-9 with TRBJ1-2; 9 positions agree with TRBD1. The junction had 16 bases not matched to a gene; V was cut back by 5 bases and J by 3 bases. The germline CDR1 and CDR2 sequences are SEHNR and FQNEAQ (reference sequence). The CDR3 has 18 amino acids. CDR3 loop: CASSATGGAELFHYGYTF. The DNA for the CDR3 is TGTGCCAGCAGCGCCACAGGGGGCGCAGAACTTTTCCACTATGGCTACACCTTC. The full variable domain, in which reference TRBV7-9 and TRBJ1-2 provide the parts outside the CDR3, is DTGVSQNPRHKITKRGQNVTFRCDPISEHNRLYWYRQTLGQGPEFLTYFQNEAQLEKSRLLSDRFSAERPKGSFSTLEIQRTEQGDSAMYLCASSATGGAELFHYGYTFGSGTRLTVV.

A single count supports this clone. V gene TRBV5-1 combines with J gene TRBJ2-3, with D possibly being TRBD2 (5 bases). Trimming took 0 bases from V and 1 from J, leaving 15 bases between them. This CDR3 contains 17 residues. CDR1 SGHRS and CDR2 YFSETQ come from the germline V gene. The CDR3 DNA sequence: TGCGCCAGCAGCTTGGCTCGGGGTTTTGGGGGCACAGATACGCAGTATTTT. Its translation is CASSLARGFGGTDTQYF.

A note on this clone: Within the sample, other DNA sequences also encode this same CDR3. The V gene is TRBV5-1, the J gene TRBJ2-5, with a tentative D call TRBD2 (5 bases). Per germline, CDR1 SGHRS and CDR2 YFSETQ. Trimming took off 0 bases at V and 5 bases at J, with 8 bases between the two ends. This CDR3 spans 13 amino acids. CDR3 bases: TGCGCCAGCAGCTTGGCCGGGAAGGAGACCCAGTACTTC. Protein sequence: CASSLAGKETQYF.

The rearrangement uses TRBV18 and TRBJ1-4; 7 nucleotides line up with TRBD1. This CDR3 comprises 14 residues. Trimming removed 6 bases from V and 7 bases from J; junction bases left unmatched: 8. Germline loops: CDR1 KGHSH, CDR2 LQKENI. CDR3 amino acids: CASSYGTALEKLFF. CDR3 bases: TGTGCCAGCTCTTACGGGACAGCTCTTGAAAAACTGTTTTTT. Looking up the rest from reference TRBV18 and TRBJ1-4 gives the full variable domain: NAGVMQNPRHLVRRRGQEARLRCSPMKGHSHVYWYRQLPEEGLKFMVYLQKENIIDESGMPKERFSAEFPKEGPSILRIQQVVRGDSAAYFCASSYGTALEKLFFGSGTQLSVL.

The chain uses TRBV2 and TRBJ2-7; TRBD2 might be the D (6 bases). Germline V gene lookup returns CDR1 SNHLY and CDR2 FYNNEI. Trimming pared 4 bases from V and 0 bases from J, leaving 13 bases between. The length of the CDR3 is 15 residues. In DNA form, the CDR3 reads TGTGCCAGCAGTGCTCTGGGACTTCCCTCCTACGAGCAGTACTTC. Protein sequence: CASSALGLPSYEQYF.

The V call is TRBV27, the J call TRBJ1-1; TRBD1 might be the D (5 bases). The CDR3 contains 18 residues. Trimming stripped 5 bases from V and 0 bases from J, with 22 bases between. Germline CDR1 MNHEY, CDR2 SMNVEV (reference sequence). Here the CDR3 DNA reads TGTGCCAGCAGTGGATACCCAAAAACAGGACGGTTGAACACTGAAGCTTTCTTT. It codes for CASSGYPKTGRLNTEAFF.

On this clone itself: Different DNA sequences within this sample yield the same CDR3. V usage is TRBV12-3 or TRBV12-4 and J usage is TRBJ2-7; D gene unclear. V was cut by 2 bases and J by 1 base, with 6 bases left in between. The CDR3 contains 13 residues. This chain's CDR3 is CASSLSTSYEQYF. The DNA of the CDR3 is TGTGCCAGCAGTTTATCGACTTCCTACGAGCAGTACTTC.

CDR3 bases: TGTGCCAGCAGCTTAGAGCCAAGAGGCAATGAGCAGTTCTTC. It specifies CASSLEPRGNEQFF. The rearrangement uses TRBV11-3 and TRBJ2-1; D is undetermined. CDR3 length: 14 amino acids. Trimming took 0 bases from V and 6 from J, leaving 9 bases between them. Germline lookup yields CDR1 SGHNT and CDR2 YENEEA.

This chain joins TRBV6-5 and TRBJ1-5; D is perhaps TRBD1 (5 bases). Between the trimmed V and J ends, which lost 5 bases and 2 bases, there was a span of 13 bases. The germline V gene has CDR1 MNHEY and CDR2 SVGAGI. The CDR3 is 15 residues long. The CDR3 is CASSPRRGGNQPQHF. CDR3 sequence (DNA): TGTGCCAGCAGTCCCCGGAGGGGTGGCAATCAGCCCCAGCATTTT.

V and J are TRBV27 and TRBJ2-3; TRBD2 agrees at 7 bases. Unmatched junction bases numbered 3, after V lost 1 base and J lost 5 bases. The CDR3 length is 14 residues. The germline V gene encodes CDR1 MNHEY and CDR2 SMNVEV (reference sequence). The CDR3 coding sequence is TGTGCCAGCAGTTTATTTCGCGGGGGAGATACGCAGTATTTT. Encoded protein: CASSLFRGGDTQYF.

For the CDR3, the DNA is TGCGCCAGCAGCCAAGATCGGACAGGGGGCGTTCGTGGCTACACCTTC. Protein: CASSQDRTGGVRGYTF. V is TRBV4-1 and J is TRBJ1-2; 11 positions agree with TRBD1. The germline gives CDR1 MGHRA, CDR2 YSYEKL. The CDR3 sequence is 16 residues long. With V trimmed by 0 bases and J by 7 bases, 7 bases remained unmatched.